What follows are 7 T cell receptor beta chains derived from one specimen sequenced in a study of human T cells and chemical hapten exposure. The time point denotes: pre-sensitization, week 0. Treatment reported: therapeutic diphenylcyclopropenone sensitization with weekly scalp DPC. Via MiXCR, TCRdb re-called the RACE reads, giving one row per CDR3 protein. The data contain around 95,000 distinct CDR3 sequences, 10% to 13% of them singletons. This specimen was whole blood, taken in connection with sensitization to the hapten diphenylcyclopropenone (DPC). These receptors were taken from a woman aged 55-75 years with alopecia areata. Some clones in this sample may be carry-over from other donors' samples.

This clonotype appeared many times. The rearrangement links TRBV19 to TRBJ2-3; D is possibly TRBD1 (5 bases). Trimming left V 6 bases short and J 2 bases short, with 12 bases between. CDR1 LNHDA and CDR2 SQIVND come from the germline V gene (reference sequence). The CDR3 contains 14 residues. CDR3 loop: CASSTDTFTDTQYF. DNA for the CDR3: TGTGCCAGTAGCACGGACACGTTCACAGATACGCAGTATTTT.

The CDR3 loop is CSASSLGGGLGNEQFF. The CDR3 coding sequence is TGCAGTGCAAGCTCTCTCGGGGGGGGCTTAGGTAATGAGCAGTTCTTC. The chain combines TRBV20-1 with TRBJ2-1, with 8 nucleotides matching TRBD2. The CDR3 totals 16 residues. V lost 6 bases to trimming and J lost 7 bases; unmatched junction nucleotides: 17. Looked up from germline, CDR1 is DFQATT and CDR2 is SNEGSKA (reference sequence).

V and J are TRBV7-8 and TRBJ1-5, with TRBD1 matching over 10 bases. The CDR3 runs to 16 residues. The germline V gene encodes CDR1 SGHVS and CDR2 FQNEAQ. With 3 bases clipped from V and 5 bases from J, the junction kept 7 bases outside the gene matches. CDR3 DNA sequence: TGTGCCAGCAGCTTGCACGGGACAGGGGCAGATCAGCCCCAGCATTTT. It yields the protein CASSLHGTGADQPQHF.

This clonotype was detected many times. V and J are TRBV27 and TRBJ1-2; no clear D gene. Germline V CDR1 and CDR2: MNHEY, SMNVEV (reference sequence). Trimming stripped 2 bases from V and 6 bases from J, with 13 bases between. This CDR3 has 14 amino acids. CDR3 loop: CASSLDWTQNGYTF. CDR3 DNA: TGTGCCAGCAGTTTAGATTGGACTCAGAATGGCTACACCTTC.

With respect to this clonotype: This could be a read error, since a much larger clone is one nucleotide away. The genes are TRBV19 and TRBJ2-3; D is ambiguous. The CDR3 extends over 12 amino acids. Germline loops: CDR1 LNHDA, CDR2 SQIVND (reference sequence). Here the CDR3 reads CAGSVTYDTQYF. The CDR3 DNA reads as TGTGCCGGTAGTGTAACCTATGATACGCAGTATTTT.

This clonotype was found many times. V usage is TRBV2 and J usage is TRBJ1-6, with D possibly being TRBD1 (5 bases). This CDR3 contains 13 residues. The germline V and J ends were trimmed by 11 bases and 13 bases, with 21 bases remaining between them. Germline V gives CDR1 SNHLY, CDR2 FYNNEI. The CDR3 nucleotides read TGTGCCGGAAGAGGGGAGGTCGTTGAGCCCCTCCACTTT. Translated, it gives CAGRGEVVEPLHF.

This clonotype was found many times. V gene TRBV7-3 combines with J gene TRBJ2-7; 10 nucleotides agree with TRBD2. J lost 4 bases, V lost 3 bases, and 0 bases had no gene match. CDR1 is SGHTA and CDR2 is FQGTGA in the germline V gene. This CDR3 is built from 13 residues. The DNA of the CDR3 is TGTGCCAGCAGCTTTAGCGGGGGGTACGAGCAGTACTTC. Translated, it gives CASSFSGGYEQYF.